This T cell receptor (beta chain) was recorded in a study of molecular identifiers for immune sequencing clone quantification. Study outcomes and limitations: Spiked Jurkat TCR RNA originating from one cell could reportedly be identified amid more than 800,000 naive cells. Beyond 20 RNA copies, clones held over 97% of effector molecules, compared with under 1% in naive cells.

Sorted cells numbering roughly 18,000 to 1,000,000, with 10%, 30% or 50% RNA, yielded the naive CD8 libraries. Trimming took 4 bases from V and 4 from J, leaving 17 bases between them. Germline CDR1 and CDR2: SGHKS and YYEKEE (reference sequence). This CDR3 spans 15 amino acids. This clonotype was found many times. What it binds is not known. TCRdb passed the PCR reads through MiXCR, listing each CDR3 protein once. Here the sample spans about 510,000 distinct CDR3 sequences, about a fifth being singletons. This clonotype originated in a human donor in good health. Some libraries in this study had Jurkat cell RNA spiked in. Sequenced sample: naive CD8+ T cells from blood, with Jurkat cell RNA spiked in. Stated subset: FACS-sorted CD8+CD4-CCR7+CD45RA+ naive T cells. The chain recombines TRBV5-5 with TRBJ1-1; possibly TRBD1 for D (6 bases). The DNA of the CDR3 is TGTGCCAGCAGCGGAGCCGGGACACCGAGCACTGAAGCTTTCTTT. Its translation: CASSGAGTPSTEAFF.